Listed below are T cell receptor beta chains from one sample, sequenced in a study of OX40 agonist ivuxolimab in advanced cancers. Measured with immunoSEQ multiplex PCR; TCRdb has only the in-frame clones, and not every one. There are fewer than 85,000 clones in the sample; about 88% occur only once, and 0.6% to 0.9% lies in the top ten. Sequenced material: CD4+ or CD8+ T cells sorted from blood, taken in a trial of the OX40 agonist ivuxolimab. These receptors came from an adult with an advanced solid tumor such as melanoma, head and neck, liver or kidney cancer. CDR3s include the opening cysteine and the closing phenylalanine or tryptophan. Size tells how often a clone was seen (once, few, many) or the class of an expanded clone, and some rows leave it out.

abundance | j_gene | v_gene | CDR3aa
. | TRBJ1-2 | TRBV10-3 | CAISDRSGTAYGYTF
. | TRBJ2-1 | TRBV18 | CASSDERGAYNEQFF
. | TRBJ2-1 | TRBV11-2 | CASSLDLNGAVKPEQFF
. | TRBJ2-5 | TRBV11-2 | CASSPTSGGSRFHETQYF
. | TRBJ1-2 | TRBV30 | CAWRYGYGYTF
. | TRBJ1-6 | TRBV19 | CASTSLGLDSPLHF
. | TRBJ2-2 | TRBV27 | CASSFTGFNTGELFF
. | TRBJ2-2 | TRBV12-5 | CASGLGAGELFF
once | TRBJ2-5 | TRBV30 | CAWCPRPQETQYF
. | TRBJ1-1 | TRBV29-1 | CSVEDRKAFF
. | TRBJ2-2 | TRBV11-2 | CASSLRGGRAGELFF
. | TRBJ1-1 | TRBV30 | CAWSVGYQGALTEAFF
. | TRBJ1-1 | TRBV25-1 | CASESAGYAEAFF
. | TRBJ1-5 | TRBV11-2 | CASSLGEVGNQPQHF
. | TRBJ2-3 | TRBV11-3 | CASSRQRGTDTQYF
. | TRBJ2-5 | TRBV11-2 | CASSLGPQDQGTQYF
once | TRBJ2-7 | TRBV7-2 | CASSLALRRGYEQYF
few | TRBJ2-5 | TRBV19 | CASTRTQGAGETQYF
. | TRBJ2-7 | TRBV10-3 | CAISGVTPDSYEQYF
. | TRBJ1-2 | TRBV13 | CASSLDRVGGYTF
. | TRBJ2-2 | TRBV27 | CASNEWGGNTGELFF
once | TRBJ2-7 | TRBV19 | CASSPRASVRSYEQYF
. | TRBJ2-2 | TRBV6-1 | CASRDRGANTGELFF
few | TRBJ2-5 | TRBV7-2 | CASSLRGTQYF
. | TRBJ2-7 | TRBV11-2 | CASSLDRLAFEQYF
. | TRBJ1-6 | TRBV7-8 | CASSSKRGQGSSPLHF
once | TRBJ2-1 | TRBV15 | CATSRDRFGNEQFF
. | TRBJ1-5 | TRBV19 | CASTRQGADQPQHF
. | TRBJ2-7 | TRBV27 | CASSRTRSGGTYEQYF
. | TRBJ2-2 | TRBV7-3 | CASSLRNTGELFF
. | TRBJ1-1 | TRBV2 | CASSESLHRNTEAFF
. | TRBJ1-6 | TRBV6-5 | CASSIRQGDSPLHF
. | TRBJ2-1 | TRBV7-2 | CASSSLGGPTNEQFF